This passage covers 25 T cell receptor beta chains from one sample sequenced in a study of beta chain features in type 1 diabetes. Expressed TCRB transcripts were sequenced because the entire RNA isolate underwent reverse transcription. Sequencing used immunoSEQ multiplex PCR; TCRdb keeps in-frame clones, though not all of them. The profile shows under 900,000 clones, roughly 15% of them singletons. The sample taken for sequencing was naive CD4+ T cells from blood. The receptor source for this set is a woman under 30 in good health.

The genes are TRBV7-3 and TRBJ1-3, with D unclear. Germline CDR1 is SGHTA and CDR2 is FQGTGA. The CDR3 has 10 residues. Trimming stripped 8 bases from V and 8 bases from J, with 7 bases between. The DNA of the CDR3 is TGTGCCAGCGCCCCGGACACCATATATTTT. Its translation: CASAPDTIYF.

This clone occurred a few times. This chain uses TRBV7-9 with TRBJ2-7; no definite D call. Trimming shortened V by 3 bases and J by 0 bases, and 9 bases separated the two germline ends. The CDR3 runs 14 residues. CDR1 is SEHNR, CDR2 FQNEAQ, per germline (reference sequence). CDR3: CASSLGTSSYEQYF. CDR3 bases: TGTGCCAGCAGCTTGGGAACCAGCTCCTACGAGCAGTACTTC.

CDR3 DNA sequence: TGTGCCAGCAGTAGCGCCCACAGGGGCACAGATACGCAGTATTTT. Amino acids: CASSSAHRGTDTQYF. V gene TRBV27 combines with J gene TRBJ2-3; perhaps TRBD1 as D (6 bases). V lost 5 bases and J 1 base, leaving 13 bases between the germline ends. In germline, CDR1 is MNHEY, CDR2 SMNVEV (reference sequence). The CDR3 extends over 15 amino acids.

On this clone: The sample holds other DNA sequences that translate to the same CDR3. The chain carries TRBV6-1 and TRBJ2-7; D remains unclear. CDR1 is MNHNS and CDR2 is SASEGT in the germline V gene. This CDR3 is 13 amino acids long. Between the trimmed V and J ends, which lost 4 bases and 1 base, there was a span of 8 bases. In DNA, the CDR3 is TGTGCCAGCAGTGTGGACCGATCCTACGAGCAGTACTTC. This sequence encodes CASSVDRSYEQYF.

This clone appeared a few times. The chain is built from TRBV5-1 and TRBJ1-4; D is ambiguous. The V gene's germline CDR1 is SGHRS and CDR2 YFSETQ. The CDR3 runs to 14 residues. Trimming took off 4 bases at V and 7 bases at J, with 14 bases between the two ends. Here the CDR3 reads CASSPQPGVEKLFF. In DNA, the CDR3 is TGCGCCAGCAGCCCGCAGCCTGGGGTTGAAAAACTGTTTTTT.

In DNA, the CDR3 is TGTGCCAGTACCAAGGAAAAGGGGCAAGAGACCCAGTACTTC. This codes for CASTKEKGQETQYF. V is TRBV19 and J is TRBJ2-5, with D tentatively TRBD1 (5 bases). Germline CDR1 LNHDA, CDR2 SQIVND (reference sequence). The germline V and J ends were trimmed by 7 bases and 2 bases, with 14 bases remaining between them. This CDR3 has 14 residues.

Only a few counts were recorded for this clone. The chain has TRBV27 and TRBJ2-5; D is possibly TRBD2 (5 bases). Per the germline V gene, CDR1 is MNHEY and CDR2 is SMNVEV (reference sequence). The CDR3 spans 15 residues. V was cut by 4 bases and J by 6 bases, with 18 bases left in between. This CDR3 reads CASSSRYEGAKTQYF. The CDR3 DNA sequence: TGTGCCAGCAGTTCCCGGTATGAGGGCGCAAAGACCCAGTACTTC.

This clone has only a few counts. This chain's CDR3 is CASSFGTGLAKYNEQFF. The CDR3 DNA reads TGTGCCAGTAGTTTCGGGACCGGACTAGCGAAATACAATGAGCAGTTCTTC. This rearrangement joins TRBV19 to TRBJ2-1, with TRBD2 matching 9 bases. This CDR3 region has 17 residues. V was pared by 5 bases and J by 4 bases, with 12 bases of the junction left unmatched. Germline V gives CDR1 LNHDA, CDR2 SQIVND (reference sequence).

The chain has TRBV9 and TRBJ2-3, with 14 bases identical to TRBD2. The CDR3 has 16 amino acids. Germline CDR1 is SGDLS and CDR2 is YYNGEE. With V trimmed by 2 bases and J by 6 bases, 5 bases remained unmatched. CDR3 sequence (DNA): TGTGCCAGCAGCGTCTCGTGGACTAGCGGGAGGGATACGCAGTATTTT. Encoded protein: CASSVSWTSGRDTQYF.

This chain links TRBV18 with TRBJ2-7; 10 bases line up with TRBD1. This CDR3 has 17 amino acids. V shed 4 bases and J 3 bases; nucleotides not matched to a gene: 12. Germline loops: CDR1 KGHSH, CDR2 LQKENI. The CDR3 DNA reads as TGTGCCAGCTCACGACGGGAATTCGGGACAGGGGTCTACGAGCAGTACTTC. It codes for CASSRREFGTGVYEQYF. The complete variable domain, with remaining parts taken from reference TRBV18 and TRBJ2-7, reads NAGVMQNPRHLVRRRGQEARLRCSPMKGHSHVYWYRQLPEEGLKFMVYLQKENIIDESGMPKERFSAEFPKEGPSILRIQQVVRGDSAAYFCASSRREFGTGVYEQYFGPGTRLTVT.

This clone was detected a few times. J is TRBJ2-7 and V is TRBV7-2, with D unresolved. This CDR3 is 13 amino acids long. The V end was cut by 5 bases, the J end by 2 bases, with 10 bases between. Germline V gives CDR1 SGHTA, CDR2 FQGNSA. The CDR3, as DNA: TGTGCCAGCAGCCTCGGTGAGGCCTACGAGCAGTACTTC. This gives the protein CASSLGEAYEQYF.

This clone was counted only a few times. The chain combines TRBV18 with TRBJ2-5, with no clear D. The germline V and J ends were trimmed by 4 bases and 5 bases, with 8 bases remaining between them. Germline V gene data show CDR1 as KGHSH and CDR2 as LQKENI. The CDR3 sequence is 12 residues long. CDR3 in amino acids: CASSQGQETQYF. The CDR3 nucleotides are TGTGCCAGCTCACAAGGGCAGGAGACCCAGTACTTC.

The V gene is TRBV5-8, the J gene TRBJ2-3, with D hard to call. CDR3 length equals 12 residues. V dropped 2 bases and J dropped 7 bases, with 8 bases sitting between them. Looked up from germline, CDR1 is SGHTS and CDR2 is YDEGEE. The chain's CDR3 is CASSLGRYTQYF. CDR3 sequence (DNA): TGTGCCAGCAGCTTAGGACGTTATACGCAGTATTTT.

The rearrangement joins TRBV6-5 to TRBJ2-7; D perhaps matches TRBD2 (6 bases). Per germline, CDR1 MNHEY and CDR2 SVGAGI. Trimming took off 0 bases at V and 1 base at J, with 13 bases between the two ends. This CDR3 comprises 16 residues. Written as DNA, the CDR3 is TGTGCCAGCAGTTACTCCGGCGGGATGAGTTCCTACGAGCAGTACTTC. It encodes CASSYSGGMSSYEQYF.

This clone appeared a few times. This rearrangement joins TRBV4-3 to TRBJ2-1; TRBD2 aligns across 9 bases. Germline trimming cut 0 bases from V and 2 bases from J; bases unmatched to any gene: 2. CDR3 length equals 16 residues. Germline loops: CDR1 LGHNA, CDR2 YSLEER. The CDR3, as DNA: TGCGCCAGCAGCCAAGAGCTAGCGGGGACCTACAATGAGCAGTTCTTC. Its translation is CASSQELAGTYNEQFF.

This clone was counted a few times. This chain connects TRBV4-2 to TRBJ2-1, with 7 bases aligning to TRBD2. The CDR3 extends over 18 amino acids. Germline V gene data show CDR1 as LGHNA and CDR2 as YNFKEQ. V trimming: 0 bases; J trimming: 2 bases; junction bases outside the gene matches: 10. This chain's CDR3 is CASSQDSILATPYNEQFF. As DNA, the CDR3 is TGTGCCAGCAGCCAAGATTCCATACTAGCGACCCCCTACAATGAGCAGTTCTTC.

This clone showed up just a few times. This sample includes further DNA sequences coding for the same CDR3. The chain joins TRBV7-9 to TRBJ1-1; D unclear. The CDR3 consists of 13 residues. V lost 5 bases to trimming and J lost 0 bases, with 7 bases between them. The germline V gene encodes CDR1 SEHNR and CDR2 FQNEAQ (reference sequence). This CDR3 reads CASSPRVNTEAFF. In DNA, the CDR3 is TGTGCCAGCAGCCCTAGGGTGAACACTGAAGCTTTCTTT.

This clone has just a few counts. This chain links TRBV23-1 with TRBJ2-7, with TRBD1 matching over 7 bases. TRBV23-1 belongs to the ORF category, with a function that is uncertain. The CDR3 spans 12 residues. CDR3 DNA sequence: TGCGCGGGGACAGTGACTGCCTACGAGCAGTACTTC. Translated, it gives CAGTVTAYEQYF.

The chain combines TRBV2 with TRBJ2-1, with 7 bases fitting TRBD2. The V segment lost 1 base and the J segment 4 bases; nucleotides outside the gene matches: 7. This CDR3 is built from 16 residues. Germline CDR1 SNHLY, CDR2 FYNNEI. CDR3 DNA: TGTGCCAGCAGTGAAGGTATCGGCGGGGGTTACAATGAGCAGTTCTTC. Its protein is CASSEGIGGGYNEQFF.

The CDR3 reads CASSPPPGTGYEQYF. In DNA, the CDR3 is TGTGCCAGCAGTCCCCCCCCGGGGACAGGTTACGAGCAGTACTTC. The chain recombines TRBV27 with TRBJ2-7; 8 bases line up with TRBD1. CDR3 length: 15 amino acids. V gave up 5 bases and J gave up 4 bases; unmatched junction bases: 10. CDR1 and CDR2 (germline): MNHEY, SMNVEV (reference sequence).

This clone showed up just once. The CDR3 loop reads CATSRDGTRANEKLFF. CDR3 in DNA: TGTGCCACCAGCAGAGATGGGACACGGGCTAATGAAAAACTGTTTTTT. This sequence joins TRBV15 and TRBJ1-4; D possibly corresponds to TRBD1 (6 bases). Germline-derived CDR1 and CDR2 are LNHNV and YYDKDF (reference sequence). CDR3 length: 16 amino acids. Trimming removed 0 bases from V and 3 bases from J, with 11 bases in between.

The J gene is TRBJ2-5, the V gene TRBV15; 8 bases line up with TRBD1. Per germline, CDR1 LNHNV and CDR2 YYDKDF (reference sequence). J lost 5 bases, V lost 2 bases, and 13 bases had no gene match. This CDR3 region has 17 residues. The CDR3 DNA reads TGTGCCACCAGCAGATACCCTCTTGCGACAGGGGACGAGACCCAGTACTTC. It encodes CATSRYPLATGDETQYF.

CDR3 protein: CATSRGGGSGSYEQYF. CDR3 nucleotide sequence: TGTGCCACCAGCAGAGGGGGCGGAAGCGGTTCCTACGAGCAGTACTTC. The V call is TRBV15, the J call TRBJ2-7; D may correspond to TRBD1 or TRBD2 (5 bases each). CDR1 and CDR2 from the germline V gene are LNHNV and YYDKDF (reference sequence). CDR3 length equals 16 residues. Trimming shortened V by 1 base and J by 1 base, and 14 bases separated the two germline ends.

The J gene is TRBJ2-5, the V gene TRBV29-1; no clear D gene. The CDR3 has 12 residues. Germline assignment: CDR1 SQVTM and CDR2 ANQGSEA. The V gene lost 3 bases and the J gene lost 1 base, with 6 bases spanning the gap. CDR3 bases: TGCAGCGTTGACAAGGTCCAAGAGACCCAGTACTTC. Translation gives CSVDKVQETQYF.

This clone appeared once. One junction end disagrees with the germline gene, perhaps due to a read error. This same CDR3 is encoded by further DNA sequences in the sample. The genes are TRBV29-1 and TRBJ2-7, with unresolved D. Germline V gives CDR1 SQVTM, CDR2 ANQGSEA. The CDR3 is made up of 17 amino acids. The CDR3 DNA sequence: TGCAGCGTTGAACAAAGTACCGGGCTAGTGAGCTCCTATGAGCAGTACTTC. This codes for CSVEQSTGLVSSYEQYF.